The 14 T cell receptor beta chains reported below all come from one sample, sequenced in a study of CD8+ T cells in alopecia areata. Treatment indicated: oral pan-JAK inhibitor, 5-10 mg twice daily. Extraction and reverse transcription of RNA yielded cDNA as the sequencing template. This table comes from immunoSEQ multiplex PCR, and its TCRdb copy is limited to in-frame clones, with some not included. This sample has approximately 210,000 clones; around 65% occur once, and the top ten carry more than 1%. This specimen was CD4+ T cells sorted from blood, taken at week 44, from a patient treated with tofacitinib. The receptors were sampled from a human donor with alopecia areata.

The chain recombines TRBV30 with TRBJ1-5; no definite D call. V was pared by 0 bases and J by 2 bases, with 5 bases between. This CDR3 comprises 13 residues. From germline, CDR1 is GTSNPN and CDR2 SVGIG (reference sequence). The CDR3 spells CAWSVPGNQPQHF. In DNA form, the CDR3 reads TGTGCCTGGAGTGTTCCAGGCAATCAGCCCCAGCATTTT.

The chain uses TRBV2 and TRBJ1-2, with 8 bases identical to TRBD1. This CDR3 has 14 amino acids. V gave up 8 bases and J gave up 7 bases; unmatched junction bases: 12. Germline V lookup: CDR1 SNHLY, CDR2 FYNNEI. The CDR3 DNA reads TGTGCCAGCGGCGACAGGACAGGGAGAGGTGGCTACACCTTC. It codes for CASGDRTGRGGYTF. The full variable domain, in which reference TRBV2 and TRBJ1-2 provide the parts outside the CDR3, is EPEVTQTPSHQVTQMGQEVILRCVPISNHLYFYWYRQILGQKVEFLVSFYNNEISEKSEIFDDQFSVERPDGSNFTLKIRSTKLEDSAMYFCASGDRTGRGGYTFGSGTRLTVV.

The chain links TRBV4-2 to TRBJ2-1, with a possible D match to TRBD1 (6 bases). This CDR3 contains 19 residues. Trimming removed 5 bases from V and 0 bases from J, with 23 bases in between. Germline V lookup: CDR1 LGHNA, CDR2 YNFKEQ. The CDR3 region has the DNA TGTGCCAGCAGCAGGGGGATCATGACATCCCGCAGCTCCTACAATGAGCAGTTCTTC. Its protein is CASSRGIMTSRSSYNEQFF.

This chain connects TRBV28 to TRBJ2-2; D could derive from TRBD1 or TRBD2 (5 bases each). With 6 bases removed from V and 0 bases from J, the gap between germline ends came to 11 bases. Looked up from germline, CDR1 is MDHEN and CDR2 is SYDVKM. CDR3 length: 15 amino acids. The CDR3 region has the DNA TGTGCCAGCAGCCGGGACCGCACGAACACCGGGGAGCTGTTTTTT. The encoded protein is CASSRDRTNTGELFF.

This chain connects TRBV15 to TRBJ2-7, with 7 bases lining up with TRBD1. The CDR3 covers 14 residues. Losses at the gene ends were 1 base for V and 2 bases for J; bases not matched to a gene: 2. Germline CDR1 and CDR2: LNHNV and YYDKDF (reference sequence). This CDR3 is CATSRGQGTYEQYF. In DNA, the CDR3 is TGTGCCACCAGCAGAGGACAGGGCACCTACGAGCAGTACTTC.

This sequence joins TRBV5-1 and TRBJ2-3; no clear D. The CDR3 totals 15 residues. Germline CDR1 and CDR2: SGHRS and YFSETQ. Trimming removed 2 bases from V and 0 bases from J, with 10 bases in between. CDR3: CASSLTATSTDTQYF. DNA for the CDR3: TGCGCCAGCAGCTTAACCGCCACTAGCACAGATACGCAGTATTTT.

CDR3 region: CSVAGTPGSYEQYF. CDR3 nucleotides: TGCAGCGTTGCCGGGACCCCTGGATCCTACGAGCAGTACTTC. V gene TRBV29-1 combines with J gene TRBJ2-7; either TRBD1 or TRBD2 may fit D (5 bases each). Between the trimmed V and J ends, which lost 4 bases and 1 base, there was a span of 14 bases. The CDR3 sequence is 14 residues long. In germline, CDR1 is SQVTM, CDR2 ANQGSEA.

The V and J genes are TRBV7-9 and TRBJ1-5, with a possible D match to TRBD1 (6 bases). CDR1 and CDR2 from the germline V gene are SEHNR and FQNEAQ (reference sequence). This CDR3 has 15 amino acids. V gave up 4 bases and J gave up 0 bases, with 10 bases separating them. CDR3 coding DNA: TGTGCCAGCAGCTCTCAGGGGAATAGCAATCAGCCCCAGCATTTT. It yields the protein CASSSQGNSNQPQHF. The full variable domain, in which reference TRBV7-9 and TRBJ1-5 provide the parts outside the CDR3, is DTGVSQNPRHKITKRGQNVTFRCDPISEHNRLYWYRQTLGQGPEFLTYFQNEAQLEKSRLLSDRFSAERPKGSFSTLEIQRTEQGDSAMYLCASSSQGNSNQPQHFGDGTRLSIL.

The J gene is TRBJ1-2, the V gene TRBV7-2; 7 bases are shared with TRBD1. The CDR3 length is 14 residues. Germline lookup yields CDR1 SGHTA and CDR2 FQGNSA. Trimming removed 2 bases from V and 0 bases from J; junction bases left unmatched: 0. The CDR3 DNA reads TGTGCCAGCAGCTTACAGGGGGCTAACTATGGCTACACCTTC. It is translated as CASSLQGANYGYTF. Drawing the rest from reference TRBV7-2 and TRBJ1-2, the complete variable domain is GAGVSQSPSNKVTEKGKDVELRCDPISGHTALYWYRQSLGQGLEFLIYFQGNSAPDKSGLPSDRFSAERTGGSVSTLTIQRTQQEDSAVYLCASSLQGANYGYTFGSGTRLTVV.

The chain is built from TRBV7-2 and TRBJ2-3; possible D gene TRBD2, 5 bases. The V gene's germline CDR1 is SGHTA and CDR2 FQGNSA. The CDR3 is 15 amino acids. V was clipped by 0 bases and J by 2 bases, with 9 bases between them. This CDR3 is CASSLAAGYTDTQYF. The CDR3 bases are TGTGCCAGCAGCTTAGCTGCGGGCTACACAGATACGCAGTATTTT.

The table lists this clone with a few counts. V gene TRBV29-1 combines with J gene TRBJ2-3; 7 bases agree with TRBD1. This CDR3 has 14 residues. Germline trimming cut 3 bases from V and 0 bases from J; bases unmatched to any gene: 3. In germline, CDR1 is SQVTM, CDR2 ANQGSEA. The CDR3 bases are TGCAGCGTTGAGGTGACAGGGAGCACAGATACGCAGTATTTT. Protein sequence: CSVEVTGSTDTQYF.

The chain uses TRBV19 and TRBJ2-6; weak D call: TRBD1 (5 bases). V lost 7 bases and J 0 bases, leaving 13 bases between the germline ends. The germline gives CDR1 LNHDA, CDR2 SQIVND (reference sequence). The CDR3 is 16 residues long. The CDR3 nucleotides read TGTGCCAGTATAGATCAGGGTACCTCTGGGGCCAACGTCCTGACTTTC. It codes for CASIDQGTSGANVLTF.

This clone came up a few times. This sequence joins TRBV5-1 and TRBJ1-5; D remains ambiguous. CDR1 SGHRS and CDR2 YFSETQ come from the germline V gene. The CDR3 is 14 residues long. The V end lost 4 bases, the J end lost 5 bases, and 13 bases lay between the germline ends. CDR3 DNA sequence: TGCGCCAGCAGCCTGGAGGGAGACCATCAGCCCCAGCATTTT. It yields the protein CASSLEGDHQPQHF.

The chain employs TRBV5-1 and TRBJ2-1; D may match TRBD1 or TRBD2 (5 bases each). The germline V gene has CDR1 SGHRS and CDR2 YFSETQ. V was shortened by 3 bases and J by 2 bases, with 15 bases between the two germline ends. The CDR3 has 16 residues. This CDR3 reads CASSWDDTQAYNEQFF. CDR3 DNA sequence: TGCGCCAGCAGCTGGGACGACACACAGGCCTACAATGAGCAGTTCTTC. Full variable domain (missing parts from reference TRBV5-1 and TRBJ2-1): KAGVTQTPRYLIKTRGQQVTLSCSPISGHRSVSWYQQTPGQGLQFLFEYFSETQRNKGNFPGRFSGRQFSNSRSEMNVSTLELGDSALYLCASSWDDTQAYNEQFFGPGTRLTVL.